This T cell receptor (beta chain) is from a study of T cells in Graves' hyperthyroidism and ophthalmopathy. About the study: Prior to any treatment, at the point of initial diagnosis, peripheral blood was collected. Overall study results and limits: Most thyroid clonotypes that were expanded above 0.001 also turned up in blood. Before onset, by a median of around six months, the model predicted ophthalmopathy.

Amplification yielded TCR beta CDR3 regions, with RNA transcripts as the source. In the first-round RT-PCR of the TCR CDR3, the HTBI primer set was used. TCRdb re-analysed the multiplex PCR reads in MiXCR, keeping a single row per CDR3 protein. Found here are 500,000 to 650,000 distinct CDR3 sequences, 17% of them singletons; the top ten hold 15% to 20%. In this sample, this clonotype turned up many times. Antigen specificity is unknown. Orbital computed tomography, thyroid ultrasound, serum thyroxine and TRAb, and clinical symptoms together informed the diagnoses. This receptor was taken from a woman aged 18-29 years with Graves' ophthalmopathy. The sample consisted of blood.

CDR3 protein: CASRFGGQQIYNEQFF. CDR3 in DNA: TGTGCCAGCAGATTCGGGGGACAGCAGATCTACAATGAGCAGTTCTTC. The J gene is TRBJ2-1, the V gene TRBV27, with TRBD1 as a possible D gene (7 bases). Looked up from germline, CDR1 is MNHEY and CDR2 is SMNVEV (reference sequence). Trimming shortened V by 6 bases and J by 3 bases, and 18 bases separated the two germline ends. CDR3 length equals 16 residues.